The entry that follows covers one T cell receptor (beta chain) sequence. The CDR3 end lies 3 residues beyond the end of the read and is filled in from the germline J gene. Generated by immunoSEQ multiplex PCR, the TCRdb table keeps only in-frame clones and is missing some. Its table records roughly 18,000 clones. The data were obtained in a study of T cells in women clearing cervical HPV infection. The CDR3 consists of 18 residues. CDR1 is SGHRS, CDR2 YFSETQ, per germline. J was trimmed by 4 bases and V by 1 base; bases with no gene match: 5. The origin of this receptor is a woman aged 18-70 years with a cervical HPV16 infection that either progressed to CIN3+ or cleared (not recorded which). Material: blood buffy coat. V is TRBV5-1 and J is TRBJ2-1; 16 positions match TRBD2. The DNA read from the CDR3 is TGCGCCAGCAGCTTGTGGGGACTAGCGGGGGGGCATTACAATGAG. As protein: CASSLWGLAGGHYNE. The full-length CDR3 reads as CASSLWGLAGGHYNEQFF. The entire variable domain, with the rest obtained from reference TRBV5-1 and TRBJ2-1, is as follows: KAGVTQTPRYLIKTRGQQVTLSCSPISGHRSVSWYQQTPGQGLQFLFEYFSETQRNKGNFPGRFSGRQFSNSRSEMNVSTLELGDSALYLCASSLWGLAGGHYNEQFFGPGTRLTVL.